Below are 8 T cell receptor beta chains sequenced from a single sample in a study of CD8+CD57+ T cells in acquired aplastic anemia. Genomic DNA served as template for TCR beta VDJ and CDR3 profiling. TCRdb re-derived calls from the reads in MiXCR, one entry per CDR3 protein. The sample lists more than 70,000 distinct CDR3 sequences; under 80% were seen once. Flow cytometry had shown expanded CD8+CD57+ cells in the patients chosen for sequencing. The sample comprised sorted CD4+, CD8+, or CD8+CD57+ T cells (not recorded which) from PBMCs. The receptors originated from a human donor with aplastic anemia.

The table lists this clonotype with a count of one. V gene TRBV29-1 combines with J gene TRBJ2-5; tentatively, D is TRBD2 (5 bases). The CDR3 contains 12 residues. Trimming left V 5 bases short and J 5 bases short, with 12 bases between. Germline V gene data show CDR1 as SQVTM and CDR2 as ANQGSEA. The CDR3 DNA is TGCAGCGTTAGAAGCGGACCCGAGACCCAGTACTTC. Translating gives CSVRSGPETQYF.

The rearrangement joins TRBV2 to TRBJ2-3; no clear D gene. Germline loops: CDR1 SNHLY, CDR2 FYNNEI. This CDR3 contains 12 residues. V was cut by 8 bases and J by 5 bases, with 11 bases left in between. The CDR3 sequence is CASLLAGDTQYF. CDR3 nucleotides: TGTGCCAGCCTTTTAGCCGGAGATACGCAGTATTTT.

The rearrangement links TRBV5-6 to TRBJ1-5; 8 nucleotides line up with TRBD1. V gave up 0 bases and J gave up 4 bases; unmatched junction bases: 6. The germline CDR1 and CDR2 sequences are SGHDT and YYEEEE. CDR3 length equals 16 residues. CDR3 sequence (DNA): TGTGCCAGCAGCTTGGGACAGGGGAGGTTGAATCAGCCCCAGCATTTT. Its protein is CASSLGQGRLNQPQHF.

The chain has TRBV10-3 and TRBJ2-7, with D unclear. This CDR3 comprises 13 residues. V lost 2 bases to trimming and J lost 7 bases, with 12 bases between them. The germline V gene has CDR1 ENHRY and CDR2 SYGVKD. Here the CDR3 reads CAISEGRFEEQYF. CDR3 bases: TGTGCCATCAGTGAGGGCAGGTTTGAGGAGCAGTACTTC.

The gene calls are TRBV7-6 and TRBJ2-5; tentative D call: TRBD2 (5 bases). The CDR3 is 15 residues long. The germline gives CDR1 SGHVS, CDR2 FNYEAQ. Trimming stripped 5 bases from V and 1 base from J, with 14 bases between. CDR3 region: CASSPEGLAQETQYF. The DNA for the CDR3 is TGTGCCAGCAGCCCCGAGGGCCTAGCCCAAGAGACCCAGTACTTC.

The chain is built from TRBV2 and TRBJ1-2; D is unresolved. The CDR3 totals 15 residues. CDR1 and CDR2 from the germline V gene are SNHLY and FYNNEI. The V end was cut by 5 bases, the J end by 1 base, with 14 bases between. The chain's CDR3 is CASSRNSRFNYGYTF. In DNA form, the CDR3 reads TGTGCCAGCAGTCGGAACAGCAGGTTTAACTATGGCTACACCTTC.

CDR3: CASNRQGASNQPQHF. For the CDR3, the DNA is TGTGCCAGCAACCGACAGGGGGCGAGCAATCAGCCCCAGCATTTT. The chain couples TRBV2 to TRBJ1-5, with 10 bases that match TRBD1. The CDR3 consists of 15 residues. Per the germline V gene, CDR1 is SNHLY and CDR2 is FYNNEI. J gave up 1 base and V 7 bases, and 4 bases lay outside the gene matches.

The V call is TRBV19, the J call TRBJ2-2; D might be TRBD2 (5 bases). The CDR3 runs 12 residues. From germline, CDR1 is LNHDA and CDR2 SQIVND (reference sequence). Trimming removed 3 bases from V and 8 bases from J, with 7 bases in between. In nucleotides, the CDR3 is TGTGCCAGTAGTATCACTAGTGGGGAGCTGTTTTTT. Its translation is CASSITSGELFF.